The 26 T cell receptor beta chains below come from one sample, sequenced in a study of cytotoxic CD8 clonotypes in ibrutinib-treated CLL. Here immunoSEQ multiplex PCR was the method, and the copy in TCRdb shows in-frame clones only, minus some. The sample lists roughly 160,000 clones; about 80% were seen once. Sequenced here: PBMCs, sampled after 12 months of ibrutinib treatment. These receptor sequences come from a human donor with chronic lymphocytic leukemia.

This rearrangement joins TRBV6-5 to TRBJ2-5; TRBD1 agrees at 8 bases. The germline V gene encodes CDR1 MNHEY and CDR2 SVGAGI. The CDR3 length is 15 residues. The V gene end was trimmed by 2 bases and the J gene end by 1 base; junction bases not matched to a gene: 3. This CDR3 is CASSYTTGAQETQYF. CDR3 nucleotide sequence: TGTGCCAGCAGTTACACGACAGGGGCCCAAGAGACCCAGTACTTC.

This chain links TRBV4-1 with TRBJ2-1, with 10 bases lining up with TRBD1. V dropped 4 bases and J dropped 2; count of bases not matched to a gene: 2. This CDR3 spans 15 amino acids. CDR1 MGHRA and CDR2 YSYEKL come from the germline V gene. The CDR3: CASSRGQGTYNEQFF. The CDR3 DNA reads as TGCGCCAGCAGCCGGGGACAGGGGACCTACAATGAGCAGTTCTTC.

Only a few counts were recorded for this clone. The CDR3 DNA is TGTGCCAGCAGCCCGAACACTGAAGCTTTCTTT. Residues: CASSPNTEAFF. The genes are TRBV28 and TRBJ1-1; no clear D gene. From germline, CDR1 is MDHEN and CDR2 SYDVKM. V was trimmed by 6 bases and J by 1 base, leaving 3 bases between them. The CDR3 runs 11 residues.

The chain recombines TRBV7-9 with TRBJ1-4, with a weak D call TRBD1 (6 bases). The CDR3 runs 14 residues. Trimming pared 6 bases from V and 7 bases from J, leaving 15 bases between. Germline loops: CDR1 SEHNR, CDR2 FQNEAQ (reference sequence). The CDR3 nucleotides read TGTGCCAGCAGTACCGGGACAAGCGGTGAAAAACTGTTTTTT. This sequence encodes CASSTGTSGEKLFF.

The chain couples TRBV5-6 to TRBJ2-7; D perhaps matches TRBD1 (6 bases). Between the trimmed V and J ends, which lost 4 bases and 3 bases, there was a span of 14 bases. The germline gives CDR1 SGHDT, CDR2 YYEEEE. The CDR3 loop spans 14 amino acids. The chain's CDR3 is CASSQIDRLYEQYF. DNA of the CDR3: TGTGCCAGCAGCCAAATCGACAGGCTCTACGAGCAGTACTTC.

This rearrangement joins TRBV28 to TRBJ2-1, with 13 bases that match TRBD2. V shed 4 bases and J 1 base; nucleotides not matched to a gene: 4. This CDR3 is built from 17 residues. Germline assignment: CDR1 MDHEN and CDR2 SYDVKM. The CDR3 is CASSSTSGGPSYNEQFF. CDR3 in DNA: TGTGCCAGCAGTTCGACTAGCGGGGGGCCTTCCTACAATGAGCAGTTCTTC.

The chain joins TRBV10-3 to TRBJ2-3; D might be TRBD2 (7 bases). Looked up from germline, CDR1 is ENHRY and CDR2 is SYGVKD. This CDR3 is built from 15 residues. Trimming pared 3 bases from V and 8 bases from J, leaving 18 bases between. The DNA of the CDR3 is TGTGCCATCAGTGATCGCGGGGGCCCCTCGGGTACGCAGTATTTT. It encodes CAISDRGGPSGTQYF.

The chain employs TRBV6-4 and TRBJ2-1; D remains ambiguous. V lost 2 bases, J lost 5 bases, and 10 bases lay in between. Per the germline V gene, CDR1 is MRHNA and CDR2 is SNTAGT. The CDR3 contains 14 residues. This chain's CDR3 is CASSDGLENNEQFF. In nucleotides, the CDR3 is TGTGCCAGCAGTGACGGGTTGGAGAACAATGAGCAGTTCTTC.

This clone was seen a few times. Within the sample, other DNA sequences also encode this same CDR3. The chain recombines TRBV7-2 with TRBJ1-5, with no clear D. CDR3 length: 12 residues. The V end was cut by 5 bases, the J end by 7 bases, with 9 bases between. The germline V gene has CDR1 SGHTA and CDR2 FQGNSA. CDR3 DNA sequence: TGTGCCAGCAGCCCTGTGGGGCAGCCCCAGCATTTT. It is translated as CASSPVGQPQHF.

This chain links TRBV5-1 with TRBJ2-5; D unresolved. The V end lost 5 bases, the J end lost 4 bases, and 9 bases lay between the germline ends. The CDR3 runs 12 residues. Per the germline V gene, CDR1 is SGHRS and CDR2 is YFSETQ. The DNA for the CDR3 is TGCGCCAGCAGGATCAACTTAGAGACCCAGTACTTC. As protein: CASRINLETQYF.

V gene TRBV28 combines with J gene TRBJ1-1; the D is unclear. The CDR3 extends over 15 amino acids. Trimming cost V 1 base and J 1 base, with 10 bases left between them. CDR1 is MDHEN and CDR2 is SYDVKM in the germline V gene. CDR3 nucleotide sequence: TGTGCCAGCAGTTTATCAGGACGCCCGAACACTGAAGCTTTCTTT. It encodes CASSLSGRPNTEAFF. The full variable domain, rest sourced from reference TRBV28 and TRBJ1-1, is DVKVTQSSRYLVKRTGEKVFLECVQDMDHENMFWYRQDPGLGLRLIYFSYDVKMKEKGDIPEGYSVSREKKERFSLILESASTNQTSMYLCASSLSGRPNTEAFFGQGTRLTVV.

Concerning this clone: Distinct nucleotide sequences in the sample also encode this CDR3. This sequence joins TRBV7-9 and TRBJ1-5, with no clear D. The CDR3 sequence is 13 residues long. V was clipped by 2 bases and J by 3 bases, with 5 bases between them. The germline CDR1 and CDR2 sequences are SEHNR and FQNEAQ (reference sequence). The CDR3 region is CASSLTDNQPQHF. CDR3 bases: TGTGCCAGCAGCTTAACGGACAATCAGCCCCAGCATTTT.

CDR3 in amino acids: CASRVSSSTNEKLFF. In nucleotides, the CDR3 is TGCGCCAGCAGGGTCAGCAGTTCCACTAATGAAAAACTGTTTTTT. This chain joins TRBV5-1 and TRBJ1-4; no definite D call. Germline CDR1 reads SGHRS; CDR2 reads YFSETQ. Trimming pared 5 bases from V and 2 bases from J, leaving 13 bases between. The CDR3 consists of 15 residues.

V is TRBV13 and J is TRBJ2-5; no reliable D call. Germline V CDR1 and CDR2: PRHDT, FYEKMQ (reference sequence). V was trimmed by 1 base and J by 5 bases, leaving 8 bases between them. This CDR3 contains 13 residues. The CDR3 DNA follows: TGTGCCAGCAGCTTAGACCGACGGGAGACCCAGTACTTC. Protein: CASSLDRRETQYF.

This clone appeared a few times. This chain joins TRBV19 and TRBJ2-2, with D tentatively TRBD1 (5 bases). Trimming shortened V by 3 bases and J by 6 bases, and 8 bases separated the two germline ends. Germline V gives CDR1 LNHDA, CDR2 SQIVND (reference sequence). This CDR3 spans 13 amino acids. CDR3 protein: CASSIPGSGELFF. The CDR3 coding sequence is TGTGCCAGTAGTATCCCAGGGTCCGGGGAGCTGTTTTTT.

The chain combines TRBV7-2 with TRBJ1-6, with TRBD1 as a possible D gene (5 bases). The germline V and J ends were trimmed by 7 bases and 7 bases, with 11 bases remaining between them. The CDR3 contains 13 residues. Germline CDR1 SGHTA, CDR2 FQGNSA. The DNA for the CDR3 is TGTGCCAGCACCCAGGGAGGGAATTCACCCCTCCACTTT. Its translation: CASTQGGNSPLHF.

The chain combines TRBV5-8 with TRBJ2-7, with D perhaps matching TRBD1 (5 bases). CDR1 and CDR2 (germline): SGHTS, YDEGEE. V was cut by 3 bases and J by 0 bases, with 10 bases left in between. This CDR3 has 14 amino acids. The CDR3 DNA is TGTGCCAGCAGCTCTGGACACCGCTCCTACGAGCAGTACTTC. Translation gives CASSSGHRSYEQYF. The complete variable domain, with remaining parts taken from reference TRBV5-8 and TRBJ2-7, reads EAGVTQSPTHLIKTRGQQATLRCSPISGHTSVYWYQQALGLGLQFLLWYDEGEERNRGNFPPRFSGRQFPNYSSELNVNALELEDSALYLCASSSGHRSYEQYFGPGTRLTVT.

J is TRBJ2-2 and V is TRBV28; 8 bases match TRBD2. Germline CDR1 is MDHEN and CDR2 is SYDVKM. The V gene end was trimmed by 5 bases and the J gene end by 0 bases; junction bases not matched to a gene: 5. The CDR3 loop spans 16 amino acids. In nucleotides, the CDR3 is TGTGCCAGCAGTAATCCGGGACTAGCGAACACCGGGGAGCTGTTTTTT. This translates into CASSNPGLANTGELFF.

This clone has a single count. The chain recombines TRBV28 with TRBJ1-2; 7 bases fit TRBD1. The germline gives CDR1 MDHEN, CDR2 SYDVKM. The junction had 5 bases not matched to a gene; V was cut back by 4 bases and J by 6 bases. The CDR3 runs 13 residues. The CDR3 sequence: CASSSDRVNGYTF. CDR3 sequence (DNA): TGTGCCAGCAGTTCTGACAGGGTTAATGGCTACACCTTC.

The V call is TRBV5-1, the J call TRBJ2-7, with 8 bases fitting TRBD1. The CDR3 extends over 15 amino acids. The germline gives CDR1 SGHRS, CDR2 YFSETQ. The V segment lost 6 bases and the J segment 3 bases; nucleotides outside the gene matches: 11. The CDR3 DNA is TGCGCCAGCAAACTCCAAACAGGGGGGCTCTACGAGCAGTACTTC. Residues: CASKLQTGGLYEQYF.

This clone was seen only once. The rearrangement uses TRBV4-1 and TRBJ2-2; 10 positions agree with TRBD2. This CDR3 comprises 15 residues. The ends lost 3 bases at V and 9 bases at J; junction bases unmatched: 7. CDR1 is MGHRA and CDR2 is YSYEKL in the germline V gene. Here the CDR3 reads CASSQPSGGRRELFF. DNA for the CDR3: TGCGCCAGCAGCCAGCCTAGCGGGGGTCGCAGGGAGCTGTTTTTT.

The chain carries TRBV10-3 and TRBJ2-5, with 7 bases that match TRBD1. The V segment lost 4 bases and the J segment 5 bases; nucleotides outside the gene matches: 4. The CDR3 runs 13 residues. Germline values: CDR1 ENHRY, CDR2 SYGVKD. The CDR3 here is CAISAPGQETQYF. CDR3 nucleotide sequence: TGTGCCATCAGTGCCCCGGGACAGGAGACCCAGTACTTC.

The DNA for the CDR3 is TGCGCCAGCAGCCCAGGACTGTCAGCTAACTATGGCTACACCTTC. The encoded protein is CASSPGLSANYGYTF. V and J are TRBV4-1 and TRBJ1-2, with unresolved D. V shed 4 bases and J shed 0 bases, with 12 bases lying between them. The germline CDR1 and CDR2 sequences are MGHRA and YSYEKL. The CDR3 is made up of 15 amino acids.

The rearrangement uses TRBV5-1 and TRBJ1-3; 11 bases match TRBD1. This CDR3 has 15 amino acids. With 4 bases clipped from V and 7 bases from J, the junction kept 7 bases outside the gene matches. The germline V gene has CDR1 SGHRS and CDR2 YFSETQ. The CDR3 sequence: CASSQDRGRRNTIYF. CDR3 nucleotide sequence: TGCGCCAGCAGCCAGGACAGGGGGCGCCGGAACACCATATATTTT.

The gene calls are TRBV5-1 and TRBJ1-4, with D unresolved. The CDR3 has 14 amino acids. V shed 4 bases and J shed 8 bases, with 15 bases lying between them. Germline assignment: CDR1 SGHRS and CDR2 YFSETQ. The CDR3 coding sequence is TGCGCCAGCAGCACACCGTCAGACCAGGAAAAACTGTTTTTT. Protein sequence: CASSTPSDQEKLFF.

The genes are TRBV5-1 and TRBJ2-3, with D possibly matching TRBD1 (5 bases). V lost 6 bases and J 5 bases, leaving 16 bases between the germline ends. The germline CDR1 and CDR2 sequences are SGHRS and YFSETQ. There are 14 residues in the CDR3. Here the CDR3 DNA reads TGCGCCAGCACCATAGTAGGGGCCGAAGATACGCAGTATTTT. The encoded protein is CASTIVGAEDTQYF.